This T cell receptor (beta chain) was identified in a study of blood T cell repertoires in COVID-19. Overall study context: COVID-19 samples collected from the United States, Italy and Spain covered acute and convalescent phases. T cells, B-cell-depleted T cells, or PBMCs supplied cDNA or gDNA.

This clone has only a few counts. CDR3 length equals 13 residues. CDR1 and CDR2 from the germline V gene are MNHEY and SVGAGI. Trimming cost V 9 bases and J 8 bases, with 17 bases left between them. Original handling: Amplifying reference gene primers gave estimates of nucleated cell counts. Measured with immunoSEQ multiplex PCR; TCRdb has only the in-frame clones, and not every one. D and trimming were read from the DNA, whereas the V and J calls and clone size are those reported in that table. Of 90,000 to 120,000 clones detected, about two thirds appear once; the ten largest clones hold about 1.8%.

The sample comprised peripheral blood. The genes are TRBV6-5 and TRBJ1-5; TRBD1 might be the D (6 bases). This TCR derives from a woman in her thirties or forties with acute or convalescent COVID-19. In nucleotides, the CDR3 is TGTGCCAGTTGCAGGAACAGGGTTGAGCCCCAGCATTTT. Translation gives CASCRNRVEPQHF.